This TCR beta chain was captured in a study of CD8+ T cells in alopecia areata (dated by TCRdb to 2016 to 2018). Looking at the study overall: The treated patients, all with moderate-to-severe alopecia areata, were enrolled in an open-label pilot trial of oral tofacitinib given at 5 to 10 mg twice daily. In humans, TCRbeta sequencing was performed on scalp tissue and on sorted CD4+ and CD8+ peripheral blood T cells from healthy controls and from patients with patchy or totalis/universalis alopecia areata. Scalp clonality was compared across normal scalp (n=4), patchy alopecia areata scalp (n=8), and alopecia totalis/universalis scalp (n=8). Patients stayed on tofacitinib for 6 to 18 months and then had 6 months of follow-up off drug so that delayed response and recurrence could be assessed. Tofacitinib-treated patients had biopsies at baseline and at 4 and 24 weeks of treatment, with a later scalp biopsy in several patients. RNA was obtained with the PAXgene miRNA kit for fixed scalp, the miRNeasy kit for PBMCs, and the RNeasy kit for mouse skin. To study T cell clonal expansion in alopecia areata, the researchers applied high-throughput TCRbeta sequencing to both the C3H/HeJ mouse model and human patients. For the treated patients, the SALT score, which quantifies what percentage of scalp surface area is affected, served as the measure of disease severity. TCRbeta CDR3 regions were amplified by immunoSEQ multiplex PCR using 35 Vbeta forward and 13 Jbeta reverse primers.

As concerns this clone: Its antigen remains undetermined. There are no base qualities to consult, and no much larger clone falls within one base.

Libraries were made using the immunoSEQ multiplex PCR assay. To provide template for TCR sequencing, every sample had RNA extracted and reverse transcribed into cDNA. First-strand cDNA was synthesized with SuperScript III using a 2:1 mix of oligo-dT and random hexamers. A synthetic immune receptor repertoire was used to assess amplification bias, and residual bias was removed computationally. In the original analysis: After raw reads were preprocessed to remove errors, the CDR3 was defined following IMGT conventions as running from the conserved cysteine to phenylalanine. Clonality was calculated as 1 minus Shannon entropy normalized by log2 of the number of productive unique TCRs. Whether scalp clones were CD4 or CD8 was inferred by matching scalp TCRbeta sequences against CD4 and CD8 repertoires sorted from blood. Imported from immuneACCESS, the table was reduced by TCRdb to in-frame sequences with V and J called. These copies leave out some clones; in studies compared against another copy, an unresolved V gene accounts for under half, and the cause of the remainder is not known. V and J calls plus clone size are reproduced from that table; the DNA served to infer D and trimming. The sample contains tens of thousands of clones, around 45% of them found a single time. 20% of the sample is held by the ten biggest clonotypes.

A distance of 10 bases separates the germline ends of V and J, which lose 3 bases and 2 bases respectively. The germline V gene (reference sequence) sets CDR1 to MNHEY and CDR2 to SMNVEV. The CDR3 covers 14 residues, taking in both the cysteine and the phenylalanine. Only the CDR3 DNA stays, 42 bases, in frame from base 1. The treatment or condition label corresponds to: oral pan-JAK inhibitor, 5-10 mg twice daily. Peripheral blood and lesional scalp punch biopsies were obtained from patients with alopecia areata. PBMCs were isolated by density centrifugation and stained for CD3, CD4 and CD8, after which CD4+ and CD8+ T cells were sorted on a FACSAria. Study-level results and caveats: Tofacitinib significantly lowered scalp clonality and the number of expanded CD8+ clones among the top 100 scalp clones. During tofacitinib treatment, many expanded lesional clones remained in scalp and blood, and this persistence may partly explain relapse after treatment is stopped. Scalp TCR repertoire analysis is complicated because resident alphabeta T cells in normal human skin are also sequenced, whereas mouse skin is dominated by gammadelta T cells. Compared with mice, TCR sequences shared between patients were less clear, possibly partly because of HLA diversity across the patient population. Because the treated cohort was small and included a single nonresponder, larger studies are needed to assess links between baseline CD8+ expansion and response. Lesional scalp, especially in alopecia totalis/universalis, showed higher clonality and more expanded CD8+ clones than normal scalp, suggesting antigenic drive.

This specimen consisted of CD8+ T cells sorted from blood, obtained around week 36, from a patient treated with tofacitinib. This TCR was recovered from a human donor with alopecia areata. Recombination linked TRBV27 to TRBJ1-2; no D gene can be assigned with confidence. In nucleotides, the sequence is TGTGCCAGCAGTTTTGGTAACGGAAACTATGGCTACACCTTC. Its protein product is CASSFGNGNYGYTF.